One sample yielded the 8 T cell receptor beta chains listed below, sequenced in a study of T cells in Graves' hyperthyroidism and ophthalmopathy. TCR beta CDR3 regions were amplified from RNA. HTBI primers were the set used in a first-round RT-PCR of the TCR CDR3. TCRdb recomputed calls from the multiplex PCR reads with MiXCR, one row per CDR3 protein. This sample has hundreds of thousands of distinct CDR3 sequences, with around 19% found just once. The specimen was blood. The receptors were sampled from a woman between 45 and 65 years old with Graves' hyperthyroidism that later progressed to Graves' ophthalmopathy.

This clonotype was observed a few times. The V call is TRBV27, the J call TRBJ2-5; 10 positions match TRBD1. The CDR3 loop spans 14 amino acids. V dropped 7 bases and J dropped 5; count of bases not matched to a gene: 7. Germline V gives CDR1 MNHEY, CDR2 SMNVEV (reference sequence). The CDR3 bases are TGTGCCAGCACGGGACAGGGGAATGGGGAGACCCAGTACTTC. The encoded protein is CASTGQGNGETQYF.

This clonotype was detected many times. The V gene is TRBV7-8, the J gene TRBJ2-1; 9 bases are a match to TRBD2. V gave up 5 bases and J gave up 7 bases; unmatched junction bases: 12. This CDR3 comprises 16 residues. CDR1 is SGHVS and CDR2 is FQNEAQ in the germline V gene. CDR3 sequence reads: CASSPSPRTSVNEQFF. CDR3 DNA: TGTGCCAGCAGCCCCTCCCCCCGGACTAGCGTAAATGAGCAGTTCTTC. Using reference TRBV7-8 and TRBJ2-1 for the parts outside the CDR3, the full variable domain is GAGVSQSPRYKVAKRGQDVALRCDPISGHVSLFWYQQALGQGPEFLTYFQNEAQLDKSGLPSDRFFAERPEGSVSTLKIQRTQQEDSAVYLCASSPSPRTSVNEQFFGPGTRLTVL.

The chain couples TRBV5-4 to TRBJ2-3; D remains unclear. This CDR3 region has 12 residues. The V gene's germline CDR1 is SGHNT and CDR2 YYREEE (reference sequence). V shed 4 bases and J shed 4 bases, with 7 bases lying between them. DNA for the CDR3: TGTGCCAGCAGCCCAAGGTCAGATACGCAGTATTTT. This gives the protein CASSPRSDTQYF.

This clonotype was picked up many times. An end of the junction does not agree with germline; a read error may underlie this. V usage is TRBV12-3 or TRBV12-4 and J usage is TRBJ2-3; D is undetermined. This CDR3 spans 12 amino acids. Here the CDR3 DNA reads TGTGCCAGCAGCTTAGGATTAGATACGCAGTATTTT. Amino acid sequence: CASSLGLDTQYF.

This clonotype was counted between two and nine times. The chain couples TRBV5-1 to TRBJ2-5, with D perhaps TRBD1 or TRBD2 (7 bases each). The germline CDR1 and CDR2 sequences are SGHRS and YFSETQ. CDR3 length: 15 residues. V was pared by 0 bases and J by 2 bases, with 11 bases between. CDR3 region: CASSLAQGGQETQYF. The DNA of the CDR3 is TGCGCCAGCAGCTTGGCCCAGGGGGGGCAAGAGACCCAGTACTTC.

This clonotype was found a few times. V and J are TRBV27 and TRBJ2-5; D perhaps matches TRBD2 (6 bases). CDR1 and CDR2 (germline): MNHEY, SMNVEV (reference sequence). The CDR3 runs 15 residues. V was trimmed by 5 bases and J by 5 bases, leaving 18 bases between them. CDR3 protein: CASSQNPGLRETQYF. In DNA, the CDR3 is TGTGCCAGCAGTCAAAACCCGGGACTTCGGGAGACCCAGTACTTC.

Only a few counts were recorded for this clonotype. This chain joins TRBV7-3 and TRBJ2-1; 7 bases align to TRBD2. This CDR3 spans 15 amino acids. Germline assignment: CDR1 SGHTA and CDR2 FQGTGA. The V segment lost 5 bases and the J segment 8 bases; nucleotides outside the gene matches: 12. The CDR3 is CASSLTTGGFHEQFF. The DNA of the CDR3 is TGTGCCAGCAGCCTCACTACCGGGGGGTTCCATGAGCAGTTCTTC. Using reference TRBV7-3 and TRBJ2-1 for the parts outside the CDR3, the full variable domain is GAGVSQTPSNKVTEKGKYVELRCDPISGHTALYWYRQSLGQGPEFLIYFQGTGAADDSGLPNDRFFAVRPEGSVSTLKIQRTERGDSAVYLCASSLTTGGFHEQFFGPGTRLTVL.

The CDR3 sequence: CASKPGQGMYQPQHF. In DNA, the CDR3 is TGTGCCAGTAAACCGGGACAGGGAATGTATCAGCCCCAGCATTTT. The chain recombines TRBV19 with TRBJ1-5; TRBD1 agrees at 9 bases. The germline gives CDR1 LNHDA, CDR2 SQIVND (reference sequence). The length of the CDR3 is 15 residues. Trimming cost V 7 bases and J 5 bases; bases outside gene matches: 9.